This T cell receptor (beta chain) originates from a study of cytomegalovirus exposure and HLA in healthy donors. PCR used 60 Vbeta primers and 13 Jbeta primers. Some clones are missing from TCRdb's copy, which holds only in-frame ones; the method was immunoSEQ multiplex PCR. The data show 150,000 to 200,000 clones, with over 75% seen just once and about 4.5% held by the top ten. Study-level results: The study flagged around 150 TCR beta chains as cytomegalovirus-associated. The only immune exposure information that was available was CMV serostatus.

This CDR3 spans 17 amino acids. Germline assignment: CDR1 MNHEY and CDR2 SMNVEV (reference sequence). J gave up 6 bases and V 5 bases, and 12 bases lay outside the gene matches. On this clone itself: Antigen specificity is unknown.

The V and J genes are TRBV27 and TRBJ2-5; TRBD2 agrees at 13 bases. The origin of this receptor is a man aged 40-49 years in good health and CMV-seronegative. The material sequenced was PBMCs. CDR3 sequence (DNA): TGTGCCAGCAGTCAACTAGCGGGGGGGGAAAGTAGGAAGACCCAGTACTTC. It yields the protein CASSQLAGGESRKTQYF.